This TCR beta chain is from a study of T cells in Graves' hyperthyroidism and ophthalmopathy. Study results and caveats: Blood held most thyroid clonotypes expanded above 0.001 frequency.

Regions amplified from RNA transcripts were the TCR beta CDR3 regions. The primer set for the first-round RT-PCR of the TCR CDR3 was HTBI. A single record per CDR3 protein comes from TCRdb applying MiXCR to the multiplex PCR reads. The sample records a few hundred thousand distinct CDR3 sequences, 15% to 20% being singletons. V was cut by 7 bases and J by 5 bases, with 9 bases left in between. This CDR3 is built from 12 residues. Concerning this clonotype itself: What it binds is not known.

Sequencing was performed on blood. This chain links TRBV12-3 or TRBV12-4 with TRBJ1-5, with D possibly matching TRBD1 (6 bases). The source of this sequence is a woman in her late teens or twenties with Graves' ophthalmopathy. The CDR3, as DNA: TGTGCCAGCAAAACAGGGCATCAGCCCCAGCATTTT. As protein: CASKTGHQPQHF.